The T cell receptor beta chain described here comes from a study of radiotherapy plus CTLA-4 blockade in lung cancer. V lost 6 bases and J 0 bases, leaving 11 bases between the germline ends. Germline assignment: CDR1 MNHNY and CDR2 SVGAGI (reference sequence). CDR3 size: 15 residues. Only in-frame clones appear in the TCRdb table, and some are missing; sequencing was by immunoSEQ multiplex PCR. The sample yields approximately 70,000 clones, approximately 76% seen once. Chemo-refractory metastatic non-small-cell lung cancer patients received focal radiation with ipilimumab CTLA-4 blockade. The clonotype comes from a human donor with non-small cell lung cancer whose response to radiotherapy plus ipilimumab could not be evaluated. Some clones in this sample may be carry-over from other donors' samples. Here the sequenced sample was peripheral blood, taken from a patient treated with radiotherapy plus ipilimumab. The V call is TRBV6-6, the J call TRBJ1-4; D is uncertain. The CDR3 loop reads CASRLSGTTNEKLFF. CDR3 in DNA: TGTGCCAGCAGACTGTCGGGGACAACTAATGAAAAACTGTTTTTT.